This T cell receptor beta chain originates from a study of blood T cells in healthy people across ages. As for this clonotype: As yet, its antigen is unknown.

Study-level results: Older age went with lower TCR beta diversity per million T cells, in a roughly linear way. Higher naive T cell percentage went strongly together with higher TCR beta diversity.

The CDR3 contains 15 residues. Germline loops: CDR1 SQVTM, CDR2 ANQGSEA. V shed 1 base and J shed 6 bases, with 18 bases lying between them. PCR was performed a second time for about 7 to 11 cycles using a sample-barcoded 5' primer and a J-beta primer mix. Each CDR3 protein gets one entry after TCRdb re-called the 5' RACE reads with MiXCR. The sample holds hundreds of thousands of distinct CDR3 sequences, roughly 50% seen once. Every sample yielded at least 7 million isolated PBMCs. The sequencing sample was made of blood. The V and J genes are TRBV29-1 and TRBJ1-2, with a tentative D call TRBD1 (5 bases). The sequence was obtained from a man aged 25-45 years in good health. The CDR3 DNA reads TGCAGCGTTGAAGGAGGGACGGGAGGGCCCAATGGCTACACCTTC. Its translation is CSVEGGTGGPNGYTF.